Presented here are 9 T cell receptor beta chains from one specimen sequenced in a study of cytomegalovirus exposure and HLA in healthy donors. Vbeta (60) and Jbeta (13) primers were used in the PCR. TCRdb keeps only in-frame clones here, not all; method: immunoSEQ multiplex PCR. This table holds under 150,000 clones, more than 65% found once. Sequenced: PBMCs. These receptor sequences come from a man between 18 and 29 years old in good health and CMV-seronegative.

This clone was counted only a few times. V and J are TRBV6-5 and TRBJ1-2; possible D gene TRBD1, 6 bases. The CDR3 spans 13 residues. Germline V gives CDR1 MNHEY, CDR2 SVGAGI. Trimming pared 6 bases from V and 4 bases from J, leaving 12 bases between. In nucleotides, the CDR3 is TGTGCCAGCAGACTCACAGGGAGCTATGGCTACACCTTC. This gives the protein CASRLTGSYGYTF.

The V and J genes are TRBV11-1 and TRBJ2-2; D unresolved. CDR1 is SGHAT and CDR2 is FQDESV in the germline V gene (reference sequence). This CDR3 is built from 14 residues. V lost 3 bases and J 5 bases, leaving 10 bases between the germline ends. DNA of the CDR3: TGTGCCAGCAGCTTTTCCGTCTTTACCGGGGAGCTGTTTTTT. Protein: CASSFSVFTGELFF. Full variable domain (rest looked up from reference TRBV11-1 and TRBJ2-2): EAEVAQSPRYKITEKSQAVAFWCDPISGHATLYWYRQILGQGPELLVQFQDESVVDDSQLPKDRFSAERLKGVDSTLKIQPAELGDSAMYLCASSFSVFTGELFFGEGSRLTVL.

The chain is built from TRBV7-8 and TRBJ2-7; 8 nucleotides line up with TRBD1. With 7 bases clipped from V and 0 bases from J, the junction kept 14 bases outside the gene matches. Germline V gene sequence: CDR1 SGHVS, CDR2 FQNEAQ. The CDR3 is 17 amino acids. CDR3: CASNPLSSGGISYEQYF. The CDR3 region has the DNA TGTGCCAGCAACCCACTTAGCTCAGGGGGCATCTCCTACGAGCAGTACTTC.

V gene TRBV7-9 combines with J gene TRBJ1-1; 10 nucleotides align to TRBD1. Germline-derived CDR1 and CDR2 are SEHNR and FQNEAQ (reference sequence). CDR3 length equals 14 residues. Trimming took 6 bases from V and 6 from J; bases not matched to a gene: 7. The CDR3 nucleotides are TGTGCCAGCAGTTCCGGGACAGGGGTCCCTGAAGCTTTCTTT. Residues: CASSSGTGVPEAFF.

The chain uses TRBV7-7 and TRBJ2-7, with a possible D match to TRBD2 (6 bases). This CDR3 is 14 amino acids long. Trimming took 2 bases from V and 6 from J, leaving 14 bases between them. The V gene's germline CDR1 is SSHAT and CDR2 FNYEAQ (reference sequence). Here the CDR3 DNA reads TGTGCCAGCAGCTTAAGGCCGGACGGGAGCGAGCAGTACTTC. This gives the protein CASSLRPDGSEQYF.

This chain links TRBV19 with TRBJ1-5; D call uncertain. The germline gives CDR1 LNHDA, CDR2 SQIVND (reference sequence). The CDR3 contains 12 residues. V dropped 7 bases and J dropped 6 bases, with 10 bases sitting between them. The DNA for the CDR3 is TGTGCCAGTAACATCGGGTTTCAGCCCCAGCATTTT. Translation gives CASNIGFQPQHF.

This clone was picked up one time. This rearrangement joins TRBV7-6 to TRBJ1-5; a possible D gene is TRBD1 (5 bases). Looked up from germline, CDR1 is SGHVS and CDR2 is FNYEAQ. Between the trimmed V and J ends, which lost 5 bases and 6 bases, there was a span of 20 bases. The CDR3 loop spans 16 amino acids. In DNA, the CDR3 is TGTGCCAGCAGCCCTTCCGATGTAGGGGCTGTTCAGCCCCAGCATTTT. Protein product: CASSPSDVGAVQPQHF.

This chain joins TRBV9 and TRBJ1-5, with D maybe TRBD1 (6 bases). The CDR3 covers 14 residues. The germline gives CDR1 SGDLS, CDR2 YYNGEE. V dropped 4 bases and J dropped 3 bases, with 11 bases sitting between them. This CDR3 reads CASSLGQYNQPQHF. In DNA form, the CDR3 reads TGTGCCAGCAGCCTAGGACAGTACAATCAGCCCCAGCATTTT.

This chain connects TRBV4-3 to TRBJ2-3, with D maybe TRBD2 (7 bases). The V gene lost 0 bases and the J gene lost 1 base, with 11 bases spanning the gap. This CDR3 comprises 16 residues. Germline CDR1 is LGHNA and CDR2 is YSLEER. CDR3 sequence (DNA): TGCGCCAGCAGCCAAGATAGGGGGGGAGGCACAGATACGCAGTATTTT. Its translation is CASSQDRGGGTDTQYF.